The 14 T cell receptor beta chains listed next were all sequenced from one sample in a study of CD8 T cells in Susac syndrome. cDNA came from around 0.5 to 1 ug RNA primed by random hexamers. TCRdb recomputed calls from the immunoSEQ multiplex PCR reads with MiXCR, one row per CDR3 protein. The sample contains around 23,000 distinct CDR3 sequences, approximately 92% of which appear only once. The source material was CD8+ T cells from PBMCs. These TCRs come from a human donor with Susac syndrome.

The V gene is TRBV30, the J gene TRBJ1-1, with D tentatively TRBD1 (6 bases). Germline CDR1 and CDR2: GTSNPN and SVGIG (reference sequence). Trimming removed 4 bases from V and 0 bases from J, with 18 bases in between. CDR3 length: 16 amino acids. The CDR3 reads CAWTRGNRELNTEAFF. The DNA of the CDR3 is TGTGCCTGGACGAGGGGGAACAGGGAGTTGAACACTGAAGCTTTCTTT.

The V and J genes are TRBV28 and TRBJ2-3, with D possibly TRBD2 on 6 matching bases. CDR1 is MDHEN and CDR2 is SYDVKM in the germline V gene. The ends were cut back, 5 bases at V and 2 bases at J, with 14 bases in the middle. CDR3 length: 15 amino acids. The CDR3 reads CASSLVGGSTDTQYF. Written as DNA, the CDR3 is TGTGCCAGCAGTCTCGTGGGGGGATCCACAGATACGCAGTATTTT.

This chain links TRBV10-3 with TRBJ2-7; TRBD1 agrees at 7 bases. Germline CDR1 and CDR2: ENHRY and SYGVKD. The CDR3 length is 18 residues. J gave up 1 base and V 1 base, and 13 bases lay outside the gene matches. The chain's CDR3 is CAISEFPPGRTGSYEQYF. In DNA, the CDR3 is TGTGCCATCAGTGAGTTCCCCCCAGGTCGGACAGGTTCCTACGAGCAGTACTTC.

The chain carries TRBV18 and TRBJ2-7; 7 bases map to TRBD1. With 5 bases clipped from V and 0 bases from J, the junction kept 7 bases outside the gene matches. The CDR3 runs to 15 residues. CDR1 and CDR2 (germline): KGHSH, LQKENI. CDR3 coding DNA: TGTGCCAGCTCAACAGACAGGGTCACCTCCTACGAGCAGTACTTC. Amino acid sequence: CASSTDRVTSYEQYF. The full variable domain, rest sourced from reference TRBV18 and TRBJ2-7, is NAGVMQNPRHLVRRRGQEARLRCSPMKGHSHVYWYRQLPEEGLKFMVYLQKENIIDESGMPKERFSAEFPKEGPSILRIQQVVRGDSAAYFCASSTDRVTSYEQYFGPGTRLTVT.

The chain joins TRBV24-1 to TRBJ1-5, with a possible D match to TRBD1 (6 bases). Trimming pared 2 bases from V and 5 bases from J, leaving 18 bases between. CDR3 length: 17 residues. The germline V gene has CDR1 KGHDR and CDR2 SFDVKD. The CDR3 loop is CATSDSPGTGGHQPQHF. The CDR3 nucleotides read TGTGCCACCAGTGATTCCCCCGGAACCGGGGGGCATCAGCCCCAGCATTTT.

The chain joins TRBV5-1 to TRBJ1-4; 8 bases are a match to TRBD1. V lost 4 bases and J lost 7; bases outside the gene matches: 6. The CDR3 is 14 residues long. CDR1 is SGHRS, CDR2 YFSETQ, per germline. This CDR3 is CASSLYGTGEKLFF. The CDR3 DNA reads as TGCGCCAGCAGCCTCTACGGGACAGGTGAAAAACTGTTTTTT.

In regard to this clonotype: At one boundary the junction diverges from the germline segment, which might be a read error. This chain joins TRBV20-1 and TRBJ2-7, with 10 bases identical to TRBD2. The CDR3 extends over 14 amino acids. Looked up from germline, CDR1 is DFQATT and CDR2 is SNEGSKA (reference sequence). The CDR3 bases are TGCAGTGCTAGAGAGCTAGCGGGGGTGTACGCGCAGTACTTC. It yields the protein CSARELAGVYAQYF.

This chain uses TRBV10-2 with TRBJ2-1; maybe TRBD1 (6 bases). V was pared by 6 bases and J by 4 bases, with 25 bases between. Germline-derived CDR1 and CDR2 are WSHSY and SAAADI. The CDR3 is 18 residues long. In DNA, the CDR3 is TGCGCCAGCAGACCCGGGACACCACTTTCTCTCGGGTACAATGAGCAGTTCTTC. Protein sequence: CASRPGTPLSLGYNEQFF.

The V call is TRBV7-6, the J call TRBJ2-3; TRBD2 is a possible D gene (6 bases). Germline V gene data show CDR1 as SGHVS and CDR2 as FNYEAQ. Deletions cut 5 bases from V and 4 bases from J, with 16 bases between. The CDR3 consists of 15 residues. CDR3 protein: CASSPGVRESDTQYF. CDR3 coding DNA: TGTGCCAGCAGCCCGGGGGTTAGGGAGTCAGATACGCAGTATTTT.

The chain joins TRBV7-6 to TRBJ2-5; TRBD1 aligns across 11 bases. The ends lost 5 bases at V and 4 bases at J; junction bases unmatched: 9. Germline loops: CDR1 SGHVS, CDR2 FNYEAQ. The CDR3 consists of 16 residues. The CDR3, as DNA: TGTGCCAGCAGCCGACGGGACAGGGGGTTTGGAGAGACCCAGTACTTC. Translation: CASSRRDRGFGETQYF.

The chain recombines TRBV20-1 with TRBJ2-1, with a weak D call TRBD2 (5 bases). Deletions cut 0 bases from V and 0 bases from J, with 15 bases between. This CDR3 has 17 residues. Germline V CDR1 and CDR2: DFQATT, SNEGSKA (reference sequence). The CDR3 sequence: CSARETFGVSSYNEQFF. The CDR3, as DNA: TGCAGTGCTAGAGAGACATTCGGGGTGAGCTCCTACAATGAGCAGTTCTTC.

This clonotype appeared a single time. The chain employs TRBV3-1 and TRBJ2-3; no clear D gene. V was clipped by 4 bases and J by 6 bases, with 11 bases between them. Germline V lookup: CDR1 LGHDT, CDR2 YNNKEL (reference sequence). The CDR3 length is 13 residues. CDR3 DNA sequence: TGTGCCAGCAGCCGCCTCGATTGGGATACGCAGTATTTT. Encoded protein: CASSRLDWDTQYF.

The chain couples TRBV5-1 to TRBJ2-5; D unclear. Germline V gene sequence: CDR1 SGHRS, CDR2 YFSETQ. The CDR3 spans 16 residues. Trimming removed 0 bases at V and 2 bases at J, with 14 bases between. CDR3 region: CASSLAFGDEQETQYF. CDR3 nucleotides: TGCGCCAGCAGCTTGGCCTTTGGGGATGAACAAGAGACCCAGTACTTC.

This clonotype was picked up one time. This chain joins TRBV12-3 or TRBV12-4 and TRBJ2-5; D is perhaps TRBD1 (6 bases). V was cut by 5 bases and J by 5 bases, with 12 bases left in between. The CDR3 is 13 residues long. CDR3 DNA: TGTGCCAGCAGTCCTACAGGGATGGAGACCCAGTACTTC. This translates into CASSPTGMETQYF.